The T cell receptor beta chain under discussion was sequenced for a study of OX40 agonist ivuxolimab in advanced cancers. The method was immunoSEQ multiplex PCR; TCRdb's version includes in-frame clones alone and lacks a portion of them. The repertoire holds fewer than 85,000 clones, with approximately 92% as singletons. Trimming removed 3 bases from V and 6 bases from J, with 8 bases in between. Per germline, CDR1 GTSNPN and CDR2 SVGIG (reference sequence). CDR3 length equals 12 residues. The chain recombines TRBV30 with TRBJ2-2; no clear D. The sample consisted of CD4+ or CD8+ T cells sorted from blood, taken in a trial of the OX40 agonist ivuxolimab. The sequence was collected from an adult with an advanced solid tumor such as melanoma, head and neck, liver or kidney cancer. CDR3 in DNA: TGTGCCTGGAGCCCCGAGCCCGGGGAGCTGTTTTTT. Translation gives CAWSPEPGELFF.